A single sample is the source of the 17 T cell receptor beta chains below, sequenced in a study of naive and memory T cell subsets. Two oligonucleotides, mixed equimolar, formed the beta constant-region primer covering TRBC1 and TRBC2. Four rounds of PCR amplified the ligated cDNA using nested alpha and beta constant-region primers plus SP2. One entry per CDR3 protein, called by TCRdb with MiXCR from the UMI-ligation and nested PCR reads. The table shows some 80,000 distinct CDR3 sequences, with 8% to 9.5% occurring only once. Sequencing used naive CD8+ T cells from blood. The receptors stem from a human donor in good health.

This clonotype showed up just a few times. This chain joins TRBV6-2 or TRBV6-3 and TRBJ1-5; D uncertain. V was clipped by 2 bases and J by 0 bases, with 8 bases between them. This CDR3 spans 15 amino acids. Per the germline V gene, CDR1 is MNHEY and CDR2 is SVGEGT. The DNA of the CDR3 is TGTGCCAGCAGTTACCGGACCGATAGCAATCAGCCCCAGCATTTT. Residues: CASSYRTDSNQPQHF.

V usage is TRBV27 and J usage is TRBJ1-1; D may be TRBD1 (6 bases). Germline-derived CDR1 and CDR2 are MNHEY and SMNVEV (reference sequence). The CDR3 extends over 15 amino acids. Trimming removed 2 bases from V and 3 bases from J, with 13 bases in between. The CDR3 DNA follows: TGTGCCAGCAGTTTAGGCATGGGGGCCTACACTGAAGCTTTCTTT. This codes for CASSLGMGAYTEAFF.

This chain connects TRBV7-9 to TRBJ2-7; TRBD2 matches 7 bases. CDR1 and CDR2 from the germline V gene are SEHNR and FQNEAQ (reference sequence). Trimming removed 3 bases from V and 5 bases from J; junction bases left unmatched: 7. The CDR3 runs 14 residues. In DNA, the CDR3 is TGTGCCAGCAGCTTTGCGGGAGTTGCCAACGAGCAGTACTTC. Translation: CASSFAGVANEQYF.

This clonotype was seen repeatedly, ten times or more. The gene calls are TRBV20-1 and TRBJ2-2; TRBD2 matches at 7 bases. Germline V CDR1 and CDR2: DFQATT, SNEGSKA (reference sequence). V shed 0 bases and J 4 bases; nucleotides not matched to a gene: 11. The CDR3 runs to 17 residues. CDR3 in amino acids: CSARDDGAGVATGELFF. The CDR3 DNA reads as TGCAGTGCTAGAGATGACGGCGCGGGAGTGGCCACCGGGGAGCTGTTTTTT.

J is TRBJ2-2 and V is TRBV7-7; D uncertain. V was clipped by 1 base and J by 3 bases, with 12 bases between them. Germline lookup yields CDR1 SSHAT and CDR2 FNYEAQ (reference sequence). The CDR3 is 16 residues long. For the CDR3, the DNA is TGTGCCAGCAGCTTAGAACTTCGACCACACACCGGGGAGCTGTTTTTT. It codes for CASSLELRPHTGELFF.

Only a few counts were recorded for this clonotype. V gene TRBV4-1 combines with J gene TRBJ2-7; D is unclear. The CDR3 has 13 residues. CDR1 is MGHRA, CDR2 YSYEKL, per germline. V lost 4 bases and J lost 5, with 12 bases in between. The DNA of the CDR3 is TGCGCCAGCAGCCCCTATAGTGGGAACGAGCAGTACTTC. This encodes CASSPYSGNEQYF.

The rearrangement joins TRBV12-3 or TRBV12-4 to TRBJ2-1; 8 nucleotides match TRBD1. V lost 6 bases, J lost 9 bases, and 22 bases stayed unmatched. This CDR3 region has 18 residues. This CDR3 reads CASSPDRGYGSVRGEQFF. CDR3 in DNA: TGTGCCAGCAGCCCCGACAGGGGTTATGGGTCCGTCCGGGGTGAGCAGTTCTTC.

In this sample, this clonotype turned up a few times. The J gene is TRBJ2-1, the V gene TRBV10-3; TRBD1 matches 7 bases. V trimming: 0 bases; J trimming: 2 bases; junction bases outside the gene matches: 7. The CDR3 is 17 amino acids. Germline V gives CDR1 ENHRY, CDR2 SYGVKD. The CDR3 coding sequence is TGTGCCATCAGTGAGTCCATAAGAGGGGGCCCCTACAATGAGCAGTTCTTC. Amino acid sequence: CAISESIRGGPYNEQFF.

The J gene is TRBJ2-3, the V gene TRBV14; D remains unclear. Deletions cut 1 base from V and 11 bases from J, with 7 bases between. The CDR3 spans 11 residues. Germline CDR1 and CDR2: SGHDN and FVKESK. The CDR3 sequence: CASSQGRLQYF. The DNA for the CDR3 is TGTGCCAGCAGCCAAGGGCGGTTGCAGTATTTT.

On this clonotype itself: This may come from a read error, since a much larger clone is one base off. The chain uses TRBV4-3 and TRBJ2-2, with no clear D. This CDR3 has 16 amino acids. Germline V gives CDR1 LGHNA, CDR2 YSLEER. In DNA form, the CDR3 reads TGCGCCAGCGGCCAATGGGCCGACACAAACACCGGGGAGCTGTTTTTT. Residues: CASGQWADTNTGELFF.

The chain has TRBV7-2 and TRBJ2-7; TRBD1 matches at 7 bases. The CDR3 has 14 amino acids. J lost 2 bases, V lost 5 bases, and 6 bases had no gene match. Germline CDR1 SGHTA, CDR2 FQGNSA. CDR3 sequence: CASSLTGLTYEQYF. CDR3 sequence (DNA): TGTGCCAGCAGCCTGACAGGGTTGACCTACGAGCAGTACTTC.

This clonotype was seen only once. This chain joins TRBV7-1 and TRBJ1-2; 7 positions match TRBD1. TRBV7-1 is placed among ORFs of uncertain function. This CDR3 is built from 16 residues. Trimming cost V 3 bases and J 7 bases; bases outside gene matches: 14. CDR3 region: CASSSASKDRLGGYTF. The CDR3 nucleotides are TGTGCCAGCAGCTCCGCCTCTAAGGACAGGCTTGGTGGCTACACCTTC.

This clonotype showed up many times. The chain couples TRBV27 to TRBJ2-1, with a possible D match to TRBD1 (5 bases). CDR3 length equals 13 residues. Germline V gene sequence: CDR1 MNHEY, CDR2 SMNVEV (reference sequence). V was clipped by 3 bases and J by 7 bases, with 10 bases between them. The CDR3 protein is CASSFRGSNEQFF. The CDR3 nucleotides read TGTGCCAGCAGTTTTAGGGGATCGAATGAGCAGTTCTTC.

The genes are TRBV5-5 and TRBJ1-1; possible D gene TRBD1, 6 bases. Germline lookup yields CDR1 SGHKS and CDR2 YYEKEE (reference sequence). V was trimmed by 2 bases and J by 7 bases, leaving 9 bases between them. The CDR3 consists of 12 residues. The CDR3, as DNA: TGTGCCAGCAGCTTCGGACAGATTGAAGCTTTCTTT. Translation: CASSFGQIEAFF.

The CDR3 loop is CASSLPGTGWNEQFF. CDR3 nucleotide sequence: TGTGCCAGCAGTTTACCCGGGACAGGGTGGAATGAGCAGTTCTTC. The genes are TRBV28 and TRBJ2-1; 9 bases are shared with TRBD1. J lost 7 bases, V lost 2 bases, and 6 bases had no gene match. The CDR3 is made up of 15 amino acids. CDR1 and CDR2 from the germline V gene are MDHEN and SYDVKM.

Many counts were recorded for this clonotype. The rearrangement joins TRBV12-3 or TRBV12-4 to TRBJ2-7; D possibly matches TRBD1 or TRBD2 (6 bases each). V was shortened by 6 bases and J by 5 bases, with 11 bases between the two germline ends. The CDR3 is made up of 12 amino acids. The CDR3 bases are TGTGCCAGCAGCCAGAGGGGGGACGAGCAGTACTTC. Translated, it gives CASSQRGDEQYF.

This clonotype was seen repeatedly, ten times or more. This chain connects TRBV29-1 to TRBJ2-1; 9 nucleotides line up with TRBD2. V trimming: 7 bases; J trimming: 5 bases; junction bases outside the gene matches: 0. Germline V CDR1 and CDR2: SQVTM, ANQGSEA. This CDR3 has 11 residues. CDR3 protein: CSGLADNEQFF. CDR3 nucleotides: TGCAGCGGACTAGCGGACAATGAGCAGTTCTTC.